These 7 T cell receptor beta chains came from one sample sequenced in a study of Ad26.COV2.S vaccination and SARS-CoV-2 variants. Some clones are missing from TCRdb's copy, which holds only in-frame ones; the method was immunoSEQ multiplex PCR. In the table there are about 680,000 clones, approximately 88% of which are singletons. Treatment reported: some 19 received Ad26.COV2.S at low or high dose, single or two shots; roughly five received placebo; per-sample allocation not given. Sampling occurred on day 63 after the first vaccine or placebo injection. Here the sequenced sample was peripheral blood, taken in a trial of Ad26.COV2.S vaccine versus placebo. The source of these receptors is a person aged 18-60 years who received the Ad26.COV2.S COVID-19 vaccine or a placebo.

The chain combines TRBV11-2 with TRBJ2-3; TRBD2 aligns across 10 bases. The CDR3 consists of 16 residues. Trimming removed 2 bases from V and 2 bases from J; junction bases left unmatched: 4. Germline-derived CDR1 and CDR2 are SGHAT and FQNNGV. The CDR3 DNA is TGTGCCAGCAGCTTAAGCGGGGGGGCATTCACAGATACGCAGTATTTT. Translated: CASSLSGGAFTDTQYF. Using reference TRBV11-2 and TRBJ2-3 for the parts outside the CDR3, the full variable domain is EAGVAQSPRYKIIEKRQSVAFWCNPISGHATLYWYQQILGQGPKLLIQFQNNGVVDDSQLPKDRFSAERLKGVDSTLKIQPAKLEDSAVYLCASSLSGGAFTDTQYFGPGTRLTVL.

V and J are TRBV7-2 and TRBJ1-3; D is unclear. The V and J ends lost 5 bases and 8 bases respectively, with 10 bases between them. The CDR3 runs 12 residues. The germline V gene encodes CDR1 SGHTA and CDR2 FQGNSA. CDR3 in DNA: TGTGCCAGCAGCCCCGTCCTGCACACCATATATTTT. This codes for CASSPVLHTIYF.

The chain has TRBV7-2 and TRBJ2-5; weak D call: TRBD1 (6 bases). V was trimmed by 2 bases and J by 2 bases, leaving 9 bases between them. CDR3 length: 14 amino acids. From germline, CDR1 is SGHTA and CDR2 FQGNSA. CDR3 in DNA: TGTGCCAGCAGCTTATTTCAGGGGCAAGAGACCCAGTACTTC. Its protein is CASSLFQGQETQYF.

The V and J genes are TRBV12-5 and TRBJ2-7, with TRBD1 as a possible D gene (5 bases). This CDR3 region has 18 residues. The V end lost 5 bases, the J end lost 0 bases, and 23 bases lay between the germline ends. Germline loops: CDR1 LGHNT, CDR2 FRNRAP. CDR3 sequence reads: CASGPMTDLSPYSYEQYF. Here the CDR3 DNA reads TGTGCTAGTGGTCCTATGACAGACCTCTCCCCCTACTCCTACGAGCAGTACTTC.

The chain recombines TRBV11-2 with TRBJ2-5, with 9 bases identical to TRBD1. The CDR3 length is 16 residues. CDR1 is SGHAT, CDR2 FQNNGV, per germline. The ends lost 5 bases at V and 5 bases at J; junction bases unmatched: 12. CDR3 sequence (DNA): TGTGCCAGCAGCGGACAGACAGGGGGGTCGGGGGAGACCCAGTACTTC. Its protein product is CASSGQTGGSGETQYF.

This clone has a single count. The chain uses TRBV6-2 or TRBV6-3 and TRBJ1-6; 7 positions match TRBD1. This CDR3 has 16 amino acids. J lost 7 bases, V lost 5 bases, and 11 bases had no gene match. Germline-derived CDR1 and CDR2 are MNHEY and SVGEGT. CDR3 residues: CASSDIRDRLNSPLHF. In DNA form, the CDR3 reads TGTGCCAGCAGTGATATTCGGGACAGACTAAATTCACCCCTCCACTTT.

The rearrangement uses TRBV9 and TRBJ2-3; TRBD2 agrees at 7 bases. The CDR3 consists of 15 residues. Trimming removed 4 bases from V and 2 bases from J; junction bases left unmatched: 7. Germline V gene data show CDR1 as SGDLS and CDR2 as YYNGEE. CDR3: CASSPYLAATDTQYF. The CDR3 DNA sequence: TGTGCCAGCAGCCCTTATCTAGCGGCCACAGATACGCAGTATTTT. The full variable domain, with the rest looked up from reference TRBV9 and TRBJ2-3, is DSGVTQTPKHLITATGQRVTLRCSPRSGDLSVYWYQQSLDQGLQFLIQYYNGEERAKGNILERFSAQQFPDLHSELNLSSLELGDSALYFCASSPYLAATDTQYFGPGTRLTVL.